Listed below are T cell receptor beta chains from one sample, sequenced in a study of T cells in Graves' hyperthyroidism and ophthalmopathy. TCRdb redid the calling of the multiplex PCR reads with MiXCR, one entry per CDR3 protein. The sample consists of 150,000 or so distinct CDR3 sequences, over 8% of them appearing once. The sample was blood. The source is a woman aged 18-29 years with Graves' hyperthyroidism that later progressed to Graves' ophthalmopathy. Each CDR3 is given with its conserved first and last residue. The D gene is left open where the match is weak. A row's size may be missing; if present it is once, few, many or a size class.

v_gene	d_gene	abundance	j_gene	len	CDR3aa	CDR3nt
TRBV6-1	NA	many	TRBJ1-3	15	CASSSQGISGNTIYF	TGTGCCAGCAGTTCACAGGGTATCTCTGGAAACACCATATATTTT
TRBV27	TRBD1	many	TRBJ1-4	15	CASSLSGGEYEKLFF	TGTGCCAGCAGTTTGTCAGGGGGGGAATATGAAAAACTGTTTTTT
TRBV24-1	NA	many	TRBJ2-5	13	CATSDLWAETQYF	TGTGCCACCAGTGATTTGTGGGCAGAGACCCAGTACTTC
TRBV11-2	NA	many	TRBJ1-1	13	CASSFGRNTEAFF	TGTGCCAGCAGCTTCGGCAGGAACACTGAAGCTTTCTTT
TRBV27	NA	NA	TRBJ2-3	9	CASSRAQYF	TGTGCCAGCAGTAGGGCGCAGTATTTT
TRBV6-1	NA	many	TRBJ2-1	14	CASSYGLDYNEQFF	TGTGCCAGCAGTTACGGGCTCGACTACAATGAGCAGTTCTTC
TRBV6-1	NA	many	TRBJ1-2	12	CASRGIGYGYTF	TGTGCCAGCAGAGGAATAGGCTATGGCTACACCTTC
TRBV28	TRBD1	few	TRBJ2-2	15	CASSQTGKNTGELSF	TGTGCCAGCAGTCAGACAGGGAAAAACACCGGGGAGCTGTCTTTT
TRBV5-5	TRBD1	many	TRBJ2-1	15	CASSSDRTLYNEQFF	TGTGCCAGCAGCTCGGACAGGACACTTTACAATGAGCAGTTCTTC
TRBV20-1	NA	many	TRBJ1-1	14	CSARDTGRGTEAFF	TGCAGTGCTAGAGATACGGGGAGGGGCACTGAAGCTTTCTTT
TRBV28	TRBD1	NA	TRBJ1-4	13	CASRAGGASKLFF	TGTGCCAGCAGGGCAGGGGGCGCCTCAAAACTGTTTTTT
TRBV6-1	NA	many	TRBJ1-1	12	CASGRLNTEAFF	TGTGCCAGCGGGCGATTGAACACTGAAGCTTTCTTT
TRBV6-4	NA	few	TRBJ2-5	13	CASSAHWGETQYF	TGTGCCAGCAGTGCTCATTGGGGCGAGACCCAGTACTTC
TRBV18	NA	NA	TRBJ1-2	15	CASSQTGQSNYGYTF	TGTGCCAGCTCACAAACCGGTCAGTCGAACTATGGCTACACCTTC
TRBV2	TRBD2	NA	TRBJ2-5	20	CASSEERVGLAGTLEETQYF	TGTGCCAGCAGTGAAGAGAGGGTGGGACTAGCGGGAACGCTAGAAGAGACCCAGTACTTC
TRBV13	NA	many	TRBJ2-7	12	CASSSDSYEQYF	TGTGCCAGCAGCTCAGACTCCTACGAGCAGTACTTC